The present TCR beta chain was sequenced within a study of blood T cells in healthy people across ages. CDR1 MNHEY and CDR2 SVGEGT come from the germline V gene. The CDR3 extends over 12 amino acids. V shed 7 bases and J shed 5 bases, with 10 bases lying between them. This clonotype was detected many times. What it binds is not known. Through a sample-barcoded 5' primer and a J-beta primer mix, a second PCR was run for roughly 7 to 11 cycles. One entry per CDR3 protein results from TCRdb running MiXCR on the 5' RACE reads. The table lists hundreds of thousands of distinct CDR3 sequences, 25% to 35% of them singletons. General study points: Estimated diversity that came from one million T cells was considered an underestimate.

The sequence was obtained from a woman over 75 in good health. Source material: blood. The chain combines TRBV6-2 or TRBV6-3 with TRBJ2-3; no reliable D call. The chain's CDR3 is CASNKRGDTQYF. CDR3 coding DNA: TGTGCCAGCAACAAACGTGGAGATACGCAGTATTTT.